The 9 T cell receptor beta chains in this list originate from one sample, sequenced in a study of blood T cell repertoires in COVID-19. Profiling relied on immunoSEQ multiplex PCR, and the TCRdb table lists in-frame clones only, not all of them. This sample carries around 200,000 clones, around nine tenths of them seen once, and the ten largest clones take under 2%. Material for sequencing was peripheral blood. The receptors shown here come from a man between 18 and 35 years old with active or convalescent COVID-19.

V is TRBV4-1 and J is TRBJ2-5; 15 bases fit TRBD2. Per germline, CDR1 MGHRA and CDR2 YSYEKL. The trim removed 5 bases at V and 2 bases at J, leaving 6 bases unmatched. CDR3 size: 17 residues. The DNA for the CDR3 is TGCGCCAGCAGCTATACCGGGACTAGCGGGAGGCAAGAGACCCAGTACTTC. Its translation is CASSYTGTSGRQETQYF.

The CDR3 nucleotides read TGTGCCTGGAGTGGACTAGCGGGAGTAATCGGGGAGCTGTTTTTT. Amino acid sequence: CAWSGLAGVIGELFF. The chain recombines TRBV30 with TRBJ2-2, with TRBD2 identical over 12 bases. The junction had 4 bases not matched to a gene; V was cut back by 1 base and J by 7 bases. Germline V gene sequence: CDR1 GTSNPN, CDR2 SVGIG (reference sequence). This CDR3 region has 15 residues.

This chain joins TRBV5-4 and TRBJ2-2, with no clear D. The CDR3 is made up of 16 amino acids. Germline CDR1 is SGHNT and CDR2 is YYREEE (reference sequence). V was clipped by 3 bases and J by 4 bases, with 16 bases between them. The DNA for the CDR3 is TGTGCCAGCAGCTCGTCCGGGTCACGCGCCACCGGGGAGCTGTTTTTT. Protein product: CASSSSGSRATGELFF.

V is TRBV4-2 and J is TRBJ1-5; a weak D match, TRBD1 (5 bases). The CDR3 contains 15 residues. From germline, CDR1 is LGHNA and CDR2 YNFKEQ. V lost 4 bases to trimming and J lost 2 bases, with 12 bases between them. CDR3 residues: CASSPGGSGNQPQHF. The CDR3 DNA reads as TGTGCCAGCAGCCCTGGGGGGTCAGGCAATCAGCCCCAGCATTTT.

This chain joins TRBV29-1 and TRBJ1-4, with a possible D match to TRBD1 (5 bases). Per germline, CDR1 SQVTM and CDR2 ANQGSEA. Between the trimmed V and J ends, which lost 7 bases and 6 bases, there was a span of 12 bases. CDR3 length equals 12 residues. CDR3 region: CSAPGLDEKLFF. For the CDR3, the DNA is TGCAGCGCGCCAGGGTTAGATGAAAAACTGTTTTTT. Looking up the rest from reference TRBV29-1 and TRBJ1-4 gives the full variable domain: SAVISQKPSRDICQRGTSLTIQCQVDSQVTMMFWYRQQPGQSLTLIATANQGSEATYESGFVIDKFPISRPNLTFSTLTVSNMSPEDSSIYLCSAPGLDEKLFFGSGTQLSVL.

The J gene is TRBJ1-6, the V gene TRBV5-1; D gene ambiguous. There are 16 residues in the CDR3. With 4 bases removed from V and 7 bases from J, the gap between germline ends came to 18 bases. CDR1 and CDR2 from the germline V gene are SGHRS and YFSETQ. The CDR3 loop is CASSGSAGPANSPLHF. CDR3 bases: TGCGCCAGCAGCGGGAGTGCCGGACCGGCCAATTCACCCCTCCACTTT.

The rearrangement links TRBV15 to TRBJ2-3, with 11 nucleotides matching TRBD2. This CDR3 contains 18 residues. With 2 bases clipped from V and 0 bases from J, the junction kept 7 bases outside the gene matches. The germline V gene encodes CDR1 LNHNV and CDR2 YYDKDF (reference sequence). The CDR3: CATSRLAGGDISTDTQYF. The CDR3 DNA reads as TGTGCCACCAGCAGACTAGCGGGGGGTGACATAAGCACAGATACGCAGTATTTT.

This clone has only one observation. This chain uses TRBV29-1 with TRBJ1-2; 9 bases are a match to TRBD1. With V trimmed by 3 bases and J by 8 bases, 10 bases remained unmatched. This CDR3 has 14 amino acids. The germline V gene has CDR1 SQVTM and CDR2 ANQGSEA. The CDR3 sequence is CSVDLGQGMGGYTF. The CDR3 DNA reads as TGCAGCGTTGACCTGGGACAGGGCATGGGAGGCTACACCTTC.

This chain uses TRBV12-5 with TRBJ1-1; D ambiguous. The length of the CDR3 is 13 residues. Trimming left V 0 bases short and J 8 bases short, with 10 bases between. Germline V gene sequence: CDR1 LGHNT, CDR2 FRNRAP. This CDR3 is CASGLVDSQEAFF. The CDR3 coding sequence is TGTGCTAGTGGTTTGGTAGATTCCCAGGAAGCTTTCTTT.